This T cell receptor beta chain was sequenced during a study of OX40 agonist ivuxolimab in advanced cancers. The CDR3 totals 13 residues. The germline V gene has CDR1 GTSNPN and CDR2 SVGIG (reference sequence). Trimming cost V 3 bases and J 5 bases, with 13 bases left between them. Generated by immunoSEQ multiplex PCR, the TCRdb table keeps only in-frame clones and is missing some. The data hold about 130,000 clones, with approximately 90% observed a single time. The source was CD4+ or CD8+ T cells sorted from blood, collected in a trial of the OX40 agonist ivuxolimab. The sequence was collected from an adult with an advanced solid tumor such as melanoma, head and neck, liver or kidney cancer. The chain has TRBV30 and TRBJ1-2, with D perhaps matching TRBD1 (6 bases). The CDR3 reads CAWSPSRGYGYTF. CDR3 DNA sequence: TGTGCCTGGAGCCCAAGCAGGGGATATGGCTACACCTTC.